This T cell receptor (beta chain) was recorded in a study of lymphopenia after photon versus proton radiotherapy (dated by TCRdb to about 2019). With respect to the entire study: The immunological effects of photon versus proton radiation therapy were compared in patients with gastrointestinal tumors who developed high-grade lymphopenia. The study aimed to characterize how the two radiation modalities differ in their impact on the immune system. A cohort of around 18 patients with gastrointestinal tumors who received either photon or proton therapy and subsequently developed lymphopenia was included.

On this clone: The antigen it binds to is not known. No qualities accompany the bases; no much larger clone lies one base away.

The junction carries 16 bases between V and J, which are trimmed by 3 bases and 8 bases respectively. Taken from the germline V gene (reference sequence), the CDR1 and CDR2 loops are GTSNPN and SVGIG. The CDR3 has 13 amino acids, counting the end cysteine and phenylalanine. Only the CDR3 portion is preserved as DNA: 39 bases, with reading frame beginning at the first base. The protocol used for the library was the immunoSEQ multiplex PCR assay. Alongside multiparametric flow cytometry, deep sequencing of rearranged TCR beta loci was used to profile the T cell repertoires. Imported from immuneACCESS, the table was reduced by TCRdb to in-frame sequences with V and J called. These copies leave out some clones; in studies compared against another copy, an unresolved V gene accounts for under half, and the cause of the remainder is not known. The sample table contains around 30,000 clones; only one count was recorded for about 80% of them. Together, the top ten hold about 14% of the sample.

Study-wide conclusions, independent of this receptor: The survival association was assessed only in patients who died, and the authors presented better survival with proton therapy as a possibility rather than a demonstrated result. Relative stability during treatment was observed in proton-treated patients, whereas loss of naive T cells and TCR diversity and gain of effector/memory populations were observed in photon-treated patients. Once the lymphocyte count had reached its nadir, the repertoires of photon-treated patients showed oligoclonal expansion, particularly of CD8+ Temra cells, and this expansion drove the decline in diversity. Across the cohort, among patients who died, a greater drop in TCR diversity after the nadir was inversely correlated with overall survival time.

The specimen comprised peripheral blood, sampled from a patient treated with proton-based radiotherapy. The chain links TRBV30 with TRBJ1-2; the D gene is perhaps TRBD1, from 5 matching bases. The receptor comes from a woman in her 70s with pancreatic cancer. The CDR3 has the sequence CAWRASGRGGYTF. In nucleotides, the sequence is TGTGCCTGGAGAGCTTCAGGGAGAGGGGGCTACACCTTC. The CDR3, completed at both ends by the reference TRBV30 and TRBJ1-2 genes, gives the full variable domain SQTIHQWPATLVQPVGSPLSLECTVEGTSNPNLYWYRQAAGRGLQLLFYSVGIGQISSEVPQNLSASRPQDRQFILSSKKLLLSDSGFYLCAWRASGRGGYTFGSGTRLTVV.